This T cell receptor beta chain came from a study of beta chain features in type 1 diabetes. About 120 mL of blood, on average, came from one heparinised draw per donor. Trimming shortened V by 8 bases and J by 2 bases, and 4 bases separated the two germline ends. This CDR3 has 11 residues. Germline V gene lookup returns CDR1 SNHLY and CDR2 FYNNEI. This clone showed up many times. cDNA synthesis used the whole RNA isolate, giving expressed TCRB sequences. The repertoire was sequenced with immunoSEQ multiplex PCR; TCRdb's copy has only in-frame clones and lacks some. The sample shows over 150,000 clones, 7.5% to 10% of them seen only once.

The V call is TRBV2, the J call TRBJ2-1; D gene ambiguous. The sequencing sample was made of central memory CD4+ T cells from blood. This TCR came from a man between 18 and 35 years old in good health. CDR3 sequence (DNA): TGTGCCAGCGCGGCCTACAATGAGCAGTTCTTC. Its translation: CASAAYNEQFF.